This is a list of T cell receptor beta chains from one sample in a study of cytomegalovirus exposure and HLA in healthy donors. The repertoire was sequenced with immunoSEQ multiplex PCR; TCRdb's copy has only in-frame clones and lacks some. The sample lists 100,000 to 120,000 clones, 65% to 80% occurring once. Sequencing was carried out using PBMCs. The receptor set was obtained from a male donor in good health and CMV-seronegative. The CDR3 runs from the conserved cysteine through the conserved F or W. A D gene is named only where the DNA matches it firmly. Some rows have no size entry. The others give once, few or many, or a class for an expanded clone.

clone size	CDR3 length	J gene	V gene	D gene	CDR3 DNA	CDR3 protein
once	15	TRBJ1-2	TRBV6-1	NA	TGTGCCAGCAGAAAGTCCCCTTTAGGGGCCGGTGGCTACACCTTC	CASRKSPLGAGGYTF
NA	16	TRBJ2-1	TRBV19	NA	TGTGCCAGTAGTATATCCTCCCCAGGGCATAGCAATGAGCAGTTCTTC	CASSISSPGHSNEQFF
NA	14	TRBJ1-3	TRBV27	TRBD1	TGTGCCAGCAGTCCAGGGGGCTCTGGAAACACCATATATTTT	CASSPGGSGNTIYF
NA	16	TRBJ2-1	TRBV29-1	NA	TGCAGCGTTCGCGAACTGGGCAGGGGAAAAATCAATGAGCAGTTCTTC	CSVRELGRGKINEQFF
NA	16	TRBJ1-3	TRBV11-3	NA	TGTGCCAGCAGCCCGTGGGGGGGGAACTCTGGAAACACCATATATTTT	CASSPWGGNSGNTIYF
NA	13	TRBJ1-1	TRBV27	NA	TGTGCCAGCAGTTTCGGGGTAAGCACTGAAGCTTTCTTT	CASSFGVSTEAFF
NA	14	TRBJ2-1	TRBV11-3	NA	TGTGCCAGCAGCTTAGGAGGTCTTGTCAATGAGCAGTTCTTC	CASSLGGLVNEQFF
NA	14	TRBJ1-4	TRBV6-6	NA	TGTGCCAGCAGGCAACAGTATTTAGATGAAAAACTGTTTTTT	CASRQQYLDEKLFF
NA	17	TRBJ2-3	TRBV7-2	TRBD2	TGTGCCAGCAGCTTACAAGCGACTAGCGGGAGCACAGATACGCAGTATTTT	CASSLQATSGSTDTQYF
NA	14	TRBJ1-4	TRBV11-1	NA	TGTGCCAGCAGCTTACAGGGTCGGAATGAAAAACTGTTTTTT	CASSLQGRNEKLFF
once	15	TRBJ2-7	TRBV19	TRBD1	TGTGCCAGTAGTGTAAGTTGGACAGGCTCCTACGAGCAGTACTTC	CASSVSWTGSYEQYF
NA	18	TRBJ2-6	TRBV5-4	TRBD2	TGTGCCAGCAGCTTACTCGGGACTAGCTTGTCTGGGGCCAACGTCCTGACTTTC	CASSLLGTSLSGANVLTF
NA	17	TRBJ2-1	TRBV19	TRBD2	TGTGCCAGTAGTGGATACCGGGACTATCGTTCCTACAATGAGCAGTTCTTC	CASSGYRDYRSYNEQFF
NA	16	TRBJ2-3	TRBV27	TRBD1	TGTGCCAGCAGTTTCCGACCCAGGACAGGGGCAGATACGCAGTATTTT	CASSFRPRTGADTQYF
NA	15	TRBJ2-5	TRBV7-2	NA	TGTGCCAGCAGCCCCCGAGGGGGTCCGGGAGAGACCCAGTACTTC	CASSPRGGPGETQYF
NA	14	TRBJ1-1	TRBV5-6	NA	TGTGCCAGCAGCTTTTTAGGGGGTCGCCCTGAAGCTTTCTTT	CASSFLGGRPEAFF
NA	13	TRBJ2-5	TRBV2	TRBD1	TGTGCCAGCAGCGTGGACAGGGGCGAGACCCAGTACTTC	CASSVDRGETQYF
NA	15	TRBJ2-3	TRBV9	NA	TGTGCCAGCAGCGTCCATGCCCTAGGCACAGATACGCAGTATTTT	CASSVHALGTDTQYF
once	15	TRBJ2-1	TRBV7-8	TRBD1	TGTGCCAGCAGCTTGACAGGGACCAACTACAATGAGCAGTTCTTC	CASSLTGTNYNEQFF
few	15	TRBJ1-1	TRBV6-6	TRBD1	TGTGCCAGCAGTCTACCGGACAGGGGTCCCCCTGAAGCTTTCTTT	CASSLPDRGPPEAFF
NA	15	TRBJ1-6	TRBV15	NA	TGTGCCACCAGCAGAGATGACAGCTCTAATTCACCCCTCCACTTT	CATSRDDSSNSPLHF
once	15	TRBJ2-1	TRBV30	TRBD2	TGTGCCTGGAGTTGGGGACTAGCGGGAATCGGTGAGCAGTTCTTC	CAWSWGLAGIGEQFF
NA	15	TRBJ1-4	TRBV9	NA	TGTGCCAGCAGCCCCCACCAAACGACTGGGGAAAAACTGTTTTTT	CASSPHQTTGEKLFF
NA	16	TRBJ2-1	TRBV9	TRBD2	TGTGCCAGCAGCGTAGAAGTTTTAGCGGGGAGGAATGAGCAGTTCTTC	CASSVEVLAGRNEQFF
few	14	TRBJ1-2	TRBV10-1	NA	TGCGCCAGCAGTGAGAGAGGTGGCAACTATGGCTACACCTTC	CASSERGGNYGYTF
few	14	TRBJ1-1	TRBV27	NA	TGTGCCAGCAGTTTAGCCAAGGGGTACACTGAAGCTTTCTTT	CASSLAKGYTEAFF
NA	14	TRBJ1-2	TRBV19	TRBD1	TGTGCCACCGCAACCGGGACAGGGAACTATGGCTACACCTTC	CATATGTGNYGYTF